Shown below are 13 T cell receptor beta chains from a single sample sequenced in a study of shared clonotypes between healthy human individuals. TCRdb's copy holds only in-frame clones and misses some; the assay was immunoSEQ multiplex PCR. The data contain around 1.9 million clones, 93% of them seen just once; the ten biggest clones take up about 1.5%. CD45RO negativity and positive selection for CCR7 defined naive CD8 cells, a population that excluded terminally differentiated effector memory CD45RA+ cells. The material sequenced was naive CD8+ T cells from PBMCs. The receptor set was obtained from a man between 18 and 29 years old in good health. Some clones in this sample may be carry-over from other donors' samples.

The chain carries TRBV27 and TRBJ1-5, with D unresolved. The CDR3 length is 15 residues. Germline V gene sequence: CDR1 MNHEY, CDR2 SMNVEV (reference sequence). The germline V and J ends were trimmed by 0 bases and 5 bases, with 11 bases remaining between them. CDR3 residues: CASSLSSRLHQPQHF. CDR3 coding DNA: TGTGCCAGCAGTTTATCGAGCAGATTACATCAGCCCCAGCATTTT.

This sequence joins TRBV28 and TRBJ2-7; 8 positions match TRBD2. The length of the CDR3 is 16 residues. Looked up from germline, CDR1 is MDHEN and CDR2 is SYDVKM. The V gene end was trimmed by 2 bases and the J gene end by 5 bases; junction bases not matched to a gene: 11. The CDR3 DNA sequence: TGTGCCAGCAGTTTAAGTCCAAAGCGGGAGCGGAACGAGCAGTACTTC. This encodes CASSLSPKRERNEQYF. The variable domain in full, with the rest retrieved from reference TRBV28 and TRBJ2-7, is DVKVTQSSRYLVKRTGEKVFLECVQDMDHENMFWYRQDPGLGLRLIYFSYDVKMKEKGDIPEGYSVSREKKERFSLILESASTNQTSMYLCASSLSPKRERNEQYFGPGTRLTVT.

The V call is TRBV4-2, the J call TRBJ1-5, with 7 bases fitting TRBD1. The germline gives CDR1 LGHNA, CDR2 YNFKEQ. This CDR3 has 17 amino acids. Trimming removed 5 bases from V and 9 bases from J; junction bases left unmatched: 19. CDR3 in amino acids: CASSSGQAPRVGWPQHF. As DNA, the CDR3 is TGTGCCAGCAGCTCCGGACAGGCCCCGAGGGTGGGGTGGCCCCAGCATTTT.

The V gene is TRBV28, the J gene TRBJ1-5; D uncertain. The V end lost 7 bases, the J end lost 3 bases, and 19 bases lay between the germline ends. Germline CDR1 reads MDHEN; CDR2 reads SYDVKM. The CDR3 is 16 amino acids. The CDR3 DNA is TGTGCCAGCACCGGACTGATTACACCGATCAATCAGCCCCAGCATTTT. Protein sequence: CASTGLITPINQPQHF. Full variable domain (outside the CDR3, taken from reference TRBV28 and TRBJ1-5): DVKVTQSSRYLVKRTGEKVFLECVQDMDHENMFWYRQDPGLGLRLIYFSYDVKMKEKGDIPEGYSVSREKKERFSLILESASTNQTSMYLCASTGLITPINQPQHFGDGTRLSIL.

The V and J genes are TRBV6-5 and TRBJ2-7; possibly TRBD1 for D (5 bases). Trimming stripped 6 bases from V and 1 base from J, with 16 bases between. This CDR3 region has 15 residues. Germline V CDR1 and CDR2: MNHEY, SVGAGI. This CDR3 reads CASRLSPQESYEQYF. The CDR3 DNA reads TGTGCCAGCAGACTCTCTCCACAGGAGTCCTACGAGCAGTACTTC.

V gene TRBV2 combines with J gene TRBJ2-1; 7 nucleotides align to TRBD2. This CDR3 is 16 amino acids long. Germline CDR1 is SNHLY and CDR2 is FYNNEI. With 3 bases clipped from V and 8 bases from J, the junction kept 13 bases outside the gene matches. This chain's CDR3 is CASSDWRERSSDEQFF. CDR3 nucleotide sequence: TGTGCCAGCAGTGATTGGCGGGAGCGCTCGTCAGATGAGCAGTTCTTC.

The rearrangement uses TRBV27 and TRBJ1-2, with 7 bases identical to TRBD1. Germline loops: CDR1 MNHEY, CDR2 SMNVEV (reference sequence). This CDR3 comprises 11 residues. The ends lost 7 bases at V and 10 bases at J; junction bases unmatched: 6. The chain's CDR3 is CASIQQGLYTF. CDR3 coding DNA: TGTGCCAGCATCCAACAGGGGCTCTACACCTTC.

The chain's CDR3 is CASSLLRDRTTPQYF. The CDR3 DNA sequence: TGTGCCAGCAGTTTATTGCGGGACAGGACAACCCCTCAGTATTTT. The chain is built from TRBV28 and TRBJ2-3, with 8 bases lining up with TRBD1. The CDR3 is 15 residues long. The germline V gene has CDR1 MDHEN and CDR2 SYDVKM. The V and J ends lost 1 base and 12 bases, in that order; junction bases with no gene match: 12.

The chain is built from TRBV9 and TRBJ2-1; 9 nucleotides match TRBD1. CDR3 size: 16 residues. From germline, CDR1 is SGDLS and CDR2 YYNGEE. The V and J ends lost 3 bases and 6 bases, in that order; junction bases with no gene match: 10. The CDR3 here is CASSACRDRVCNEQFF. CDR3 DNA: TGTGCCAGCAGCGCGTGCCGGGACAGGGTGTGCAATGAGCAGTTCTTC.

This chain connects TRBV7-2 to TRBJ2-7; D is possibly TRBD2 (5 bases). CDR1 SGHTA and CDR2 FQGNSA come from the germline V gene. The CDR3 runs 13 residues. With 0 bases removed from V and 7 bases from J, the gap between germline ends came to 10 bases. CDR3 in amino acids: CASSLALAIEQYF. The CDR3 bases are TGTGCCAGCAGCTTAGCCCTAGCTATTGAGCAGTACTTC. The complete variable domain, with remaining parts taken from reference TRBV7-2 and TRBJ2-7, reads GAGVSQSPSNKVTEKGKDVELRCDPISGHTALYWYRQSLGQGLEFLIYFQGNSAPDKSGLPSDRFSAERTGGSVSTLTIQRTQQEDSAVYLCASSLALAIEQYFGPGTRLTVT.

The rearrangement joins TRBV19 to TRBJ2-7, with D perhaps TRBD2 (6 bases). The CDR3 has 16 residues. From germline, CDR1 is LNHDA and CDR2 SQIVND (reference sequence). The V gene lost 0 bases and the J gene lost 4 bases, with 16 bases spanning the gap. CDR3: CASSIERAGRGYEQYF. The CDR3 DNA follows: TGTGCCAGTAGTATAGAGCGGGCAGGCCGGGGGTACGAGCAGTACTTC.

V usage is TRBV19 and J usage is TRBJ1-1; weak D call: TRBD1 (6 bases). This CDR3 has 15 residues. The V gene lost 5 bases and the J gene lost 5 bases, with 18 bases spanning the gap. Per germline, CDR1 LNHDA and CDR2 SQIVND (reference sequence). CDR3 sequence: CASSLLLGAGTEAFF. CDR3 bases: TGTGCCAGTAGTCTTCTGCTGGGGGCAGGAACTGAAGCTTTCTTT. Together with reference TRBV19 and TRBJ1-1, the CDR3 gives the full variable domain: DGGITQSPKYLFRKEGQNVTLSCEQNLNHDAMYWYRQDPGQGLRLIYYSQIVNDFQKGDIAEGYSVSREKKESFPLTVTSAQKNPTAFYLCASSLLLGAGTEAFFGQGTRLTVV.

The rearrangement joins TRBV30 to TRBJ2-3; D uncertain. The CDR3 covers 13 residues. Germline CDR1 and CDR2: GTSNPN and SVGIG (reference sequence). Trimming left V 0 bases short and J 1 base short, with 5 bases between. The CDR3 DNA follows: TGTGCCTGGAGTGTCGACGGCACAGATACGCAGTATTTT. Translating gives CAWSVDGTDTQYF. The full variable domain, in which reference TRBV30 and TRBJ2-3 provide the parts outside the CDR3, is SQTIHQWPATLVQPVGSPLSLECTVEGTSNPNLYWYRQAAGRGLQLLFYSVGIGQISSEVPQNLSASRPQDRQFILSSKKLLLSDSGFYLCAWSVDGTDTQYFGPGTRLTVL.